Reported below is one T cell receptor beta chain. Only in-frame clones appear in the TCRdb table, and some are missing; sequencing was by immunoSEQ multiplex PCR. The sample includes 93,000 or so clones, about 90% of them seen just once. This sample is drawn from a study of blood T cell repertoires in COVID-19. With 4 bases removed from V and 0 bases from J, the gap between germline ends came to 10 bases. Germline V CDR1 and CDR2: GTSNPN, SVGIG (reference sequence). This CDR3 has 13 residues. Sequencing was performed on peripheral blood. V gene TRBV30 combines with J gene TRBJ2-7; D gene uncertain. This TCR came from a human donor in a cohort sampled during active COVID-19. The CDR3 DNA follows: TGTGCCTGGAAGTCGGGTAGCTCCTACGAGCAGTACTTC. The encoded protein is CAWKSGSSYEQYF.